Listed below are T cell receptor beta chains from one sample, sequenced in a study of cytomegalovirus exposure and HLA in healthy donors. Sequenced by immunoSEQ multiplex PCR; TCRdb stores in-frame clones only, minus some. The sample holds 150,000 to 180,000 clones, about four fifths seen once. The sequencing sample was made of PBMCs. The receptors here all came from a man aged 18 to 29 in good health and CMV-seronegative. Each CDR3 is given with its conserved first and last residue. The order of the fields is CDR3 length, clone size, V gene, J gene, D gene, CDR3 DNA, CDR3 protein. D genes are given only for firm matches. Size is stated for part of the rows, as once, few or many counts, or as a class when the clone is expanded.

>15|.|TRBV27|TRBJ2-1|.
TGTGCCAGCAGTTTACTAGGGGTCCTAGGCAATGAGCAGTTCTTC
CASSLLGVLGNEQFF
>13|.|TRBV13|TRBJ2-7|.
TGTGCCAGCAGCCCCGGTCGCGGGGACGAGCAGTACTTC
CASSPGRGDEQYF
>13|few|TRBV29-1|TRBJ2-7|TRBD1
TGCAGCGTTGTTGGGACAGGACTGTACGAGCAGTACTTC
CSVVGTGLYEQYF
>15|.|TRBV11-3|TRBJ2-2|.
TGTGCCAGCAGCTTAGTAGGAGGGAACACCGGGGAGCTGTTTTTT
CASSLVGGNTGELFF
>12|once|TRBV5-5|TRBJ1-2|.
TGTGCCAGCAGCTTGGGCGGTTATGGCTACACCTTC
CASSLGGYGYTF
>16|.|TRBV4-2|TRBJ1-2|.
.
CASSQDVFVGTGSRHF
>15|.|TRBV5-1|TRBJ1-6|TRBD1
TGCGCCAGCAGCCTAGGACAGGGTCCGGCTTCACCCCTCCACTTT
CASSLGQGPASPLHF
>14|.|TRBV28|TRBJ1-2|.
TGTGCCAGCAGTTTGGGGGCCCCCACCTATGGCTACACCTTC
CASSLGAPTYGYTF
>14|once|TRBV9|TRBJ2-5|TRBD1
TGTGCCAGCAGCGCGACAGGGGGAGGGGAGACCCAGTACTTC
CASSATGGGETQYF
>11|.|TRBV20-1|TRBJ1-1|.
TGCAGTGCTTTCTTACGAGGAGAAGCTTTCTTT
CSAFLRGEAFF
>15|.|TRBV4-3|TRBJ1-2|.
TGCGCCAGCAGCCAAGCCACCTACGGGATGGGTGGCTACACCTTC
CASSQATYGMGGYTF
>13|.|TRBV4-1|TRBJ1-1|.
TGCGCCAGCAGCCACAACGGGAACACTGAAGCTTTCTTT
CASSHNGNTEAFF
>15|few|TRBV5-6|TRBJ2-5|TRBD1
TGTGCCAGCAGCTTGGAGACAGGGGCGGGAGAGACCCAGTACTTC
CASSLETGAGETQYF
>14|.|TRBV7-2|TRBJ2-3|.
TGTGCCAGCAGCTTCAGCGGGAGCACAGATACGCAGTATTTT
CASSFSGSTDTQYF
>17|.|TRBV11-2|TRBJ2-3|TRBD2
TGTGCCAGCAGCTTGCAAGGACTAGCGGGGTACACAGATACGCAGTATTTT
CASSLQGLAGYTDTQYF
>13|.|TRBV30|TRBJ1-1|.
TGTGCCTGGAGTGGGCTTGTGAACACTGAAGCTTTCTTT
CAWSGLVNTEAFF
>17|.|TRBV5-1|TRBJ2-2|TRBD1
TGCGCCAGCAGTTATTCCCCGGGACAGGGTCCCCCCGGGGAGCTGTTTTTT
CASSYSPGQGPPGELFF
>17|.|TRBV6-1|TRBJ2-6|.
TGTGCCAGCAGTGGGTACTACAGGGTCGATGGGGCCAACGGCCTGACTTTC
CASSGYYRVDGANGLTF
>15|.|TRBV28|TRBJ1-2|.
TGTGCCAGCAACACACGGAGGTCCCTTAACTATGGCTACACCTTC
CASNTRRSLNYGYTF
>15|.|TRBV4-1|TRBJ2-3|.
TGCGCCAGCAGCCAAGCCCCGGCGGTCACAGATACGCAGTATTTT
CASSQAPAVTDTQYF
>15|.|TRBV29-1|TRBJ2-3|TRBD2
TGCAGCGTTGAAAAAGGGACTAGCGTCACAGATACGCAGTATTTT
CSVEKGTSVTDTQYF
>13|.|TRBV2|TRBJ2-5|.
TGTGCCAGCAATCGGGACTTCCAAGAGACCCAGTACTTC
CASNRDFQETQYF
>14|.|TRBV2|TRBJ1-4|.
TGTGCCAGCAGGGACTCCTCGACTAATGAAAAACTGTTTTTT
CASRDSSTNEKLFF
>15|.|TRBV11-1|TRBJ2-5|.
TGTGCCAGCAGAACGTCGCGGGGAATTGGAGAGACCCAGTACTTC
CASRTSRGIGETQYF
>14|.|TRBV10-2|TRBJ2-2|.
TGCGCCAGCCACCTTGGGGAGGACACCGGGGAGCTGTTTTTT
CASHLGEDTGELFF
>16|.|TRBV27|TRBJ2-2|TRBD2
TGTGCCAGCAGTTTTCTGGCTAGCGGGGGGCCCGGGGAGCTGTTTTTT
CASSFLASGGPGELFF
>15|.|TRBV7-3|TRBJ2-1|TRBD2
TGTGCCAGCAGCCTTGTAGCGGGGGTTTACAATGAGCAGTTCTTC
CASSLVAGVYNEQFF
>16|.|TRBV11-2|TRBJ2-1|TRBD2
TGTGCCAGCAGCTTAATTCGACTAGCGGGGAGGAATGAGCAGTTCTTC
CASSLIRLAGRNEQFF
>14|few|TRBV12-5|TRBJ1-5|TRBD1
TGTGCTAGTGGGGACAGGGGGACGAATCAGCCCCAGCATTTT
CASGDRGTNQPQHF
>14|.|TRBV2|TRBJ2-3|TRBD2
TGTGCCAGCAGCGGGACTAGCGGGGGGGATACGCAGTATTTT
CASSGTSGGDTQYF
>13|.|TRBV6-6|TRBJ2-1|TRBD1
TGTGCCAGCAGTACGCAGGGGGAGAATGAGCAGTTCTTC
CASSTQGENEQFF
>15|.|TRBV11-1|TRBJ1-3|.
TGTGCCAGCACTCTAGGGGAACGCTCTGGAAACACCATATATTTT
CASTLGERSGNTIYF
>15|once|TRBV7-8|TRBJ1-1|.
TGTGCCAGCAGCCCCATGACAGGACGGAACACTGAAGCTTTCTTT
CASSPMTGRNTEAFF
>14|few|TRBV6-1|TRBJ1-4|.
TGTGCCAGCAGTGCGGGAAGGGCTAATGAAAAACTGTTTTTT
CASSAGRANEKLFF
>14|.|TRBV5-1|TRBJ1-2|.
TGTGCCAGCAGCTTGGGGGGACACAACTATGGCTACACCTTC
CASSLGGHNYGYTF
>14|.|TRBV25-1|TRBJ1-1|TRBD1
TGTGCCAGCAGTACGGACAGGGGGGAGGCTGAAGCTTTCTTT
CASSTDRGEAEAFF
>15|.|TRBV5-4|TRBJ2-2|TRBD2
TGTGCCAGCAGCGGGGCGGGGGGGAACACCGGGGAGCTGTTTTTT
CASSGAGGNTGELFF
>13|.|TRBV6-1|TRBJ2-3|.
TGTGCCAGCAGTGAAAGCAGGGCAGATACGCAGTATTTT
CASSESRADTQYF
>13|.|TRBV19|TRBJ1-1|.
TGTGCCAGTAGTACTTCCTTGAACACTGAAGCTTTCTTT
CASSTSLNTEAFF
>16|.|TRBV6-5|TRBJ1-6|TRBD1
TGTGCCAGCAGTTACGGAGGGACAGGCTATAATTCACCCCTCCACTTT
CASSYGGTGYNSPLHF
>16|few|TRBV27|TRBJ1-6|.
TGTGCCAGCAGGCCTAGCGGGGTCCGCTCTAATTCACCCCTCCACTTT
CASRPSGVRSNSPLHF
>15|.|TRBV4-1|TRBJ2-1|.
TGCGCCAGCAGCCAACCCCTGGGGAGAGGCGCTGAGCAGTTCTTC
CASSQPLGRGAEQFF
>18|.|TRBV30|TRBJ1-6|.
TGTGCCTGGAGTGTACGCATGGGGCAGGGGAATGGTAATTCACCCCTCCACTTT
CAWSVRMGQGNGNSPLHF
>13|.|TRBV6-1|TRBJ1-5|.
TGTGCCAGCAGTGTCCGAGGATCTCAGCCCCAGCATTTT
CASSVRGSQPQHF
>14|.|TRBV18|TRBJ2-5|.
TGTGCCAGCTCACCCGGACTGACACAAGAGACCCAGTACTTC
CASSPGLTQETQYF
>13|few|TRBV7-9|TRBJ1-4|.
TGTGCCAGCAGCTACAGTTTGAATGAAAAACTGTTTTTT
CASSYSLNEKLFF
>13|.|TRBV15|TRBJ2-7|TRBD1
TGTGCCACCAGCCTCGACAGGGGTCACGAGCAGTACTTC
CATSLDRGHEQYF
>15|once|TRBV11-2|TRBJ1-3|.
TGTGCCAGCAGCCCATCCGCTCGGGGAAGAAACACCATATATTTT
CASSPSARGRNTIYF
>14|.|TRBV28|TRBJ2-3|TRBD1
TGTGCCAGCAGGGACAGGGCAGGTGCAGATACGCAGTATTTT
CASRDRAGADTQYF
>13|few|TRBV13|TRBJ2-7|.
TGTGCCAGCAGCCCGGACTCTACCTACGAGCAGTACTTC
CASSPDSTYEQYF
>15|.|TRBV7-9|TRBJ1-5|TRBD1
TGTTCCAGCAGCTCCGGGACAGGCGCATTTCAGCCCCAGCATTTT
CSSSSGTGAFQPQHF
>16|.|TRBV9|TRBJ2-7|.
TGTGCCAGCAGCGTAGGCCCAGGGATGGGCTCCTACGAGCAGTACTTC
CASSVGPGMGSYEQYF
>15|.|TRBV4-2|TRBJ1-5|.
TGTGCCAGCAGCCAAGATTCAGGGGGCAATCAGCCCCAGCATTTT
CASSQDSGGNQPQHF
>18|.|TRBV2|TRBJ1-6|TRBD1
TGTGCCAGCAGGGACGGACAGGGAAAGACGGGTTATAATTCACCCCTCCACTTT
CASRDGQGKTGYNSPLHF
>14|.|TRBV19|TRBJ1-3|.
TGTGCCAGTAGTATCCGGGAATCTGGAAACACCATATATTTT
CASSIRESGNTIYF